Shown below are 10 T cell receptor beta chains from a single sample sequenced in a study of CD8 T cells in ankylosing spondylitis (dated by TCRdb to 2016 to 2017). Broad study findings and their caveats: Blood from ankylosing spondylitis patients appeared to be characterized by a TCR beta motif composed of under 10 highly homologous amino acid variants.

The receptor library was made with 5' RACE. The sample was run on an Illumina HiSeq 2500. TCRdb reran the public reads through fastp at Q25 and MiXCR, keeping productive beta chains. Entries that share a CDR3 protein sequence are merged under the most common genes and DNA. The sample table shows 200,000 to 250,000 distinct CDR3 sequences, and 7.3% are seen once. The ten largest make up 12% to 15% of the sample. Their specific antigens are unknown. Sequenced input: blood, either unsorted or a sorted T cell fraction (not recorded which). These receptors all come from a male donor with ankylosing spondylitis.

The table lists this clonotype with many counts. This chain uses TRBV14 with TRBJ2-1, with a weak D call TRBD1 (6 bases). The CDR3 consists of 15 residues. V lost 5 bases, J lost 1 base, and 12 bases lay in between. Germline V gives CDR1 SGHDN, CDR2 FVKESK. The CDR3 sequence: CASSSNRESYNEQFF. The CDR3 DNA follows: TGTGCCAGCAGCTCAAACAGGGAATCCTACAATGAGCAGTTCTTC.

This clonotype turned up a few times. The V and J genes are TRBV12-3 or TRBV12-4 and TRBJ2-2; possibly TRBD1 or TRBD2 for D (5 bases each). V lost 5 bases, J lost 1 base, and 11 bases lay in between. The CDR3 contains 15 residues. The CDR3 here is CASSQGRGNTGELFF. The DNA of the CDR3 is TGTGCCAGCAGTCAGGGTCGGGGGAACACCGGGGAGCTGTTTTTT.

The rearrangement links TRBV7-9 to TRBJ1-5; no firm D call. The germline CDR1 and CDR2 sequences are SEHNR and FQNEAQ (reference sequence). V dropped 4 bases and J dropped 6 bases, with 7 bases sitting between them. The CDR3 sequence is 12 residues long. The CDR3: CASSYGVQPQHF. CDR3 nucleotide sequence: TGTGCCAGCAGCTACGGGGTTCAGCCCCAGCATTTT. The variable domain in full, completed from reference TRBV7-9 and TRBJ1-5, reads DTGVSQNPRHKITKRGQNVTFRCDPISEHNRLYWYRQTLGQGPEFLTYFQNEAQLEKSRLLSDRFSAERPKGSFSTLEIQRTEQGDSAMYLCASSYGVQPQHFGDGTRLSIL.

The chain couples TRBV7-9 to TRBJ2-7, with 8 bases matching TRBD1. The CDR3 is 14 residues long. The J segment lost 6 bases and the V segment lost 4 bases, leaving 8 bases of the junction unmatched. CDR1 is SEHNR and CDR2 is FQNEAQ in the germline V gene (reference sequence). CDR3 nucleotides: TGTGCCAGCAGCTCCGGGACAGGCTGGGGCGAGCAGTACTTC. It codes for CASSSGTGWGEQYF.

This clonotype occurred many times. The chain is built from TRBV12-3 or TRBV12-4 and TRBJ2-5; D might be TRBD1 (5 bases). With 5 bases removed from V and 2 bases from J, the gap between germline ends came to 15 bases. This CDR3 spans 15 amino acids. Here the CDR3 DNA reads TGTGCCAGCAGTATCGGGTGGGGCCTACAAGAGACCCAGTACTTC. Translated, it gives CASSIGWGLQETQYF.

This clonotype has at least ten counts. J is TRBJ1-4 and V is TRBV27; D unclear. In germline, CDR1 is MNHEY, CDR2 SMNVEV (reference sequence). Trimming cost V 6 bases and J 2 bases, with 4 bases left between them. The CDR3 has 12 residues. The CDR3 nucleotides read TGTGCCAGCAGCGGGACTAATGAAAAACTGTTTTTT. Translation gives CASSGTNEKLFF.

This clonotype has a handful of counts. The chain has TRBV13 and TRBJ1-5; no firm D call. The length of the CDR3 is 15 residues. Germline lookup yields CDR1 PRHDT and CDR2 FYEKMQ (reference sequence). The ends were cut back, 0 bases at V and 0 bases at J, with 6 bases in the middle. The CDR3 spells CASSLGRTSNQPQHF. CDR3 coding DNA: TGTGCCAGCAGCTTAGGCCGCACTAGCAATCAGCCCCAGCATTTT.

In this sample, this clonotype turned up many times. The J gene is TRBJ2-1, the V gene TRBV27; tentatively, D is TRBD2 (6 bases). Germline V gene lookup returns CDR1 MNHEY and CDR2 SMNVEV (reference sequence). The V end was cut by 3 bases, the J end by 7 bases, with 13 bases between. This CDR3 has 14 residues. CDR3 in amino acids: CASSFLEGPNEQFF. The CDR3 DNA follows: TGTGCCAGCAGTTTCCTGGAGGGTCCGAATGAGCAGTTCTTC.

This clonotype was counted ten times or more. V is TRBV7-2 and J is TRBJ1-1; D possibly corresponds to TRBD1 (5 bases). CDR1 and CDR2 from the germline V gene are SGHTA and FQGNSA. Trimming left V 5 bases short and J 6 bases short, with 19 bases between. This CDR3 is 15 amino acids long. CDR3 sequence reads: CASSQSRGVRAEAFF. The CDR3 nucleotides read TGTGCCAGCAGCCAGAGTCGGGGGGTGAGAGCTGAAGCTTTCTTT.

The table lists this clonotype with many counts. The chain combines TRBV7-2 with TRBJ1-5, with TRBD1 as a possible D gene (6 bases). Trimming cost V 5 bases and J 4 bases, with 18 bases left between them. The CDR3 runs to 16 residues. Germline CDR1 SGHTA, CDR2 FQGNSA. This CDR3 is CASSPSAARGNQPQHF. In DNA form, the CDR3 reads TGTGCCAGCAGCCCCTCGGCGGCCAGGGGAAATCAGCCCCAGCATTTT.